Below, one T cell receptor beta chain is given with its context. Its specific antigen is unknown. Per-base quality was not reported, and no clone a single base away is much larger than it. The time point label of this sample denotes: baseline before first vaccination. Vaccinee samples were obtained from the UK trials COV001 and COV002, which included a single-blind randomized controlled phase 2/3 trial of AZD1222 (ChAdOx1 nCoV-19) in healthy adults. For TCRbeta chain sequencing, PBMC samples were collected from trial participants at day 0 and at day 28 after the second dose. The source of the sample is a study of T cell responses to AZD1222 COVID-19 vaccine (dated by TCRdb to the early 2020s). With respect to the entire study: AZD1222 recipients with second doses at about 4 weeks or about 12 weeks were pooled, because spike-specific TCR depth and breadth did not differ between schedules. A total of under 250 trial participants underwent TCR sequencing, of whom nearly 210 had received two doses of AZD1222 and some 25 had received two doses of the MenACWY control vaccine. Trial participants were enrolled by age into subgroups of 18-55, 56-69 and 70-plus years, and about 150, 27 and 61 TCR-sequenced participants, respectively, were included in these subgroups.

The study at large found these results: Spike-specific TCR breadth and depth rose significantly after two AZD1222 doses compared with day 0 and with MenACWY recipients. Conclusions about previously exposed vaccinees were limited because only 6 or 7 AZD1222 recipients were SARS-CoV-2 seropositive at baseline. Because no day 14 peak-response samples were available, the repertoires could be characterized only after the peak T cell response. Participants were mostly white British, with more females than males. The authors suggested clonal diversity may have been underestimated. In the small 56-69-year group, the increase in depth fell short of significance, most likely because of low power. The whole spike protein was spanned by vaccine-associated CD4 TCRs, and dominant responses were seen in regions 160-218 and 743-854. Reportedly, almost half of the unique spike-specific TCRs recognized epitopes lying outside the regions that are mutated in the B.1.351 and B.1.1.7 variants.

The CDR3 regions of human TCRbeta chains were subjected to immunosequencing. The source study handled its data this way. Repertoire TCRs were matched against a reference library of SARS-CoV-2-specific TCRs generated with the MIRA antigen-specificity platform. Breadth meant the fraction of unique TCRs that were SARS-CoV-2-associated, whereas depth meant the fraction of total T cells that were SARS-CoV-2-associated. Using the MIRA data, every spike-specific TCR was mapped to the spike region that the TCR reacted to and assigned to either a CD4 or a CD8 class. Log10-transformed breadth and depth values were compared by one-way ANOVA with Sidak's multiple comparisons tests. In TCRdb, the immuneACCESS table is reduced to in-frame sequences with V and J assigned. These tables do not hold every clone; where another copy was compared, an unresolved V gene accounts for under half, and the others remain unexplained. V, J and clone size reflect that table, while D and trimming were determined from the DNA. For this sample there are about 210,000 clones; about 92% appear just once. Approximately 1.3% of the sample is in the top ten clones.

The TCR originated in an adult in good health. This specimen was peripheral blood, taken on day 0 of AZD1222 vaccination.

The DNA reads as follows: TGTGCCAGCAGCAAACAGGAGGTCACTGAAGCTTTCTTT. Its protein product is CASSKQEVTEAFF. Rearrangement joined TRBV9 to TRBJ1-1; a weak D assignment points to TRBD1 (5 bases agree). V sheds 4 bases and J sheds 4 bases, leaving 11 bases between their ends. From cysteine to phenylalanine, the CDR3 is 13 amino acids long. Just the 39-base CDR3 DNA is kept, in frame starting at base 1. As encoded in the germline V gene, CDR1 is SGDLS while CDR2 is YYNGEE.